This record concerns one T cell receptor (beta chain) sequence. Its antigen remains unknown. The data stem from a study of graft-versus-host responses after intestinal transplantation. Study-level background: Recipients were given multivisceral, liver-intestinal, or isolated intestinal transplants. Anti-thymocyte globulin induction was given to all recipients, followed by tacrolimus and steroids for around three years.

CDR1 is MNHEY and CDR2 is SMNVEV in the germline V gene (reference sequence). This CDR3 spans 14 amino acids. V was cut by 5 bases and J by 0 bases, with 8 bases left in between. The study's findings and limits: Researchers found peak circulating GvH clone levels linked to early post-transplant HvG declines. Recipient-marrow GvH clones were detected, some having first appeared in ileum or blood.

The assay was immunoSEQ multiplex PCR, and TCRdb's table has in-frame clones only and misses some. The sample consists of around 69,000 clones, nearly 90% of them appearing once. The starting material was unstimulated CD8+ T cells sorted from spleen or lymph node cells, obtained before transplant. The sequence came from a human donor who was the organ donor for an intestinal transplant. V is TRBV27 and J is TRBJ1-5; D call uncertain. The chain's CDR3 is CASSELDSNQPQHF. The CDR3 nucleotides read TGTGCCAGCAGTGAACTAGATAGCAATCAGCCCCAGCATTTT.